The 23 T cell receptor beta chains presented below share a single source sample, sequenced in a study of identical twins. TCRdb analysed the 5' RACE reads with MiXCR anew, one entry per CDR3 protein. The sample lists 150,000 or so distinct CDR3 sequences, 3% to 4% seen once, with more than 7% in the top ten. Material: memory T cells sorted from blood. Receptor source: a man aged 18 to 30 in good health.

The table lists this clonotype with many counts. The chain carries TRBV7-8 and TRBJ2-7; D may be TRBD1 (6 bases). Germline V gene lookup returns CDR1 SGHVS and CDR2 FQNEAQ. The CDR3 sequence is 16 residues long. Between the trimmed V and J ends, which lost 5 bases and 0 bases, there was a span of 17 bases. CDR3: CASSPYGAQGSYEQYF. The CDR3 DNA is TGTGCCAGCAGCCCTTACGGGGCACAGGGCTCCTACGAGCAGTACTTC.

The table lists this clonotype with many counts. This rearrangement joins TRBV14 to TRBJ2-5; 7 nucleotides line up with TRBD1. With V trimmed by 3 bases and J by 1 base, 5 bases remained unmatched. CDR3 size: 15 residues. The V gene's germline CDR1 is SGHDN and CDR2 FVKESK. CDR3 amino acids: CASSHWDSSQETQYF. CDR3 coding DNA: TGTGCCAGCAGCCATTGGGACAGCTCCCAAGAGACCCAGTACTTC.

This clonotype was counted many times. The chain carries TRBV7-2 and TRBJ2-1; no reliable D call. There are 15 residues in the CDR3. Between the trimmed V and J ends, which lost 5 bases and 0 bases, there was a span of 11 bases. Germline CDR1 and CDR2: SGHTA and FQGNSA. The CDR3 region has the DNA TGTGCCAGCAGCCGGACCCAAGGCTCCTACAATGAGCAGTTCTTC. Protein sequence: CASSRTQGSYNEQFF. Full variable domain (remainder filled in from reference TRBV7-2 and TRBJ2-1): GAGVSQSPSNKVTEKGKDVELRCDPISGHTALYWYRQSLGQGLEFLIYFQGNSAPDKSGLPSDRFSAERTGGSVSTLTIQRTQQEDSAVYLCASSRTQGSYNEQFFGPGTRLTVL.

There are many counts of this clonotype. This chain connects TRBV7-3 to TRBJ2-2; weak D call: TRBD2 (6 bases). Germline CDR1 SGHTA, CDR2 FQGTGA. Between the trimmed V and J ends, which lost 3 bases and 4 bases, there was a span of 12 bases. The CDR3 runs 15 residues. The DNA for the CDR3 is TGTGCCAGCAGCTTGCACGGGAGAGGCACCGGGGAGCTGTTTTTT. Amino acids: CASSLHGRGTGELFF.

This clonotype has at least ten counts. CDR3 amino acids: CASSRLGDTARGTQYF. CDR3 nucleotide sequence: TGTGCCAGCAGTCGCCTAGGGGATACCGCGCGGGGGACCCAGTACTTC. The chain couples TRBV12-3 or TRBV12-4 to TRBJ2-5, with D tentatively TRBD2 (6 bases). CDR3 size: 16 residues. Trimming stripped 5 bases from V and 7 bases from J, with 23 bases between.

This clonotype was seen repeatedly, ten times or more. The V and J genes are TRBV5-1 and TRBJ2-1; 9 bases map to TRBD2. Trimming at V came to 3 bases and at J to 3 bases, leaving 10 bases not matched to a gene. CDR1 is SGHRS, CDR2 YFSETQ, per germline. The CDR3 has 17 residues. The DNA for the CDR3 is TGCGCCAGCAGCTCGGCCCTTCTAGCGGGGCACTACAATGAGCAGTTCTTC. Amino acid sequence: CASSSALLAGHYNEQFF. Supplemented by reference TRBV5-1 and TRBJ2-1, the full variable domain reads KAGVTQTPRYLIKTRGQQVTLSCSPISGHRSVSWYQQTPGQGLQFLFEYFSETQRNKGNFPGRFSGRQFSNSRSEMNVSTLELGDSALYLCASSSALLAGHYNEQFFGPGTRLTVL.

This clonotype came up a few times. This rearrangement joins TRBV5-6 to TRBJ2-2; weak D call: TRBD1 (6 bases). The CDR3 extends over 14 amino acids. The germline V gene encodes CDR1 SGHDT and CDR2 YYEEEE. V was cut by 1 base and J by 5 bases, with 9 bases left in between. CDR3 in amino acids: CASSLIGGTGELFF. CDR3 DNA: TGTGCCAGCAGCTTGATAGGGGGTACCGGGGAGCTGTTTTTT.

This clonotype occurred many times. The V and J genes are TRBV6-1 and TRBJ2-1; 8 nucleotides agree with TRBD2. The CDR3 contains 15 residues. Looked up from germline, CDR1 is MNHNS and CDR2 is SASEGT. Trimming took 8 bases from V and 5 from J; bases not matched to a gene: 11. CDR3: CASSHTWRGDNEQFF. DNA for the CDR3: TGTGCCAGCTCTCATACCTGGCGGGGGGACAATGAGCAGTTCTTC.

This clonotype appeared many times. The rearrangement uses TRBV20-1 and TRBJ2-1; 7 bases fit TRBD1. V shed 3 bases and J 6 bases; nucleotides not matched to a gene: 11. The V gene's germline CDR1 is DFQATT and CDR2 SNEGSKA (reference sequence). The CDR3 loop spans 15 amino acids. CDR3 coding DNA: TGCAGTGCTAGTTTTAGTACAGGGGTTCTCAATGAGCAGTTCTTC. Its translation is CSASFSTGVLNEQFF.

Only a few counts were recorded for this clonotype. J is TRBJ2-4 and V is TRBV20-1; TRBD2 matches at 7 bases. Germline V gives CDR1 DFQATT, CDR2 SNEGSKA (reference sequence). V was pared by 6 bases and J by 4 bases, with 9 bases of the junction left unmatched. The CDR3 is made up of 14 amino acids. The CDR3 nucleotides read TGCAGTGCACCCATACCTAGCGGAAAAAACATTCAGTACTTC. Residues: CSAPIPSGKNIQYF.

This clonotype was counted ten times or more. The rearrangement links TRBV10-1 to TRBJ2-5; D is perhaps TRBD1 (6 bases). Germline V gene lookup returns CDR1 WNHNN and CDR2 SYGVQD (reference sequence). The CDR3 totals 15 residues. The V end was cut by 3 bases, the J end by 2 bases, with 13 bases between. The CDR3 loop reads CASSDRTASQETQYF. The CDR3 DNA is TGCGCCAGCAGTGACCGGACAGCCTCACAAGAGACCCAGTACTTC.

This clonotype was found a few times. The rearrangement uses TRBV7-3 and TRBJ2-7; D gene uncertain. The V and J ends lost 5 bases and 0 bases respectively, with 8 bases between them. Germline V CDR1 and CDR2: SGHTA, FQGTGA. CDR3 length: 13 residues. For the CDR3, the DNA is TGTGCCAGCAGCCCCGGTTTCTCCTACGAGCAGTACTTC. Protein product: CASSPGFSYEQYF.

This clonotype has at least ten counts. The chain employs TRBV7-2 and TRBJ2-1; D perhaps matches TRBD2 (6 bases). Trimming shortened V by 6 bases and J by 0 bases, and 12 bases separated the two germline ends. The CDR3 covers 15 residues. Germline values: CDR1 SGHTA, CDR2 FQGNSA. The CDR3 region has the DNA TGTGCCAGCAGGCAAAATAGCGGCTCCTACAATGAGCAGTTCTTC. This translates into CASRQNSGSYNEQFF.

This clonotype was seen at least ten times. CDR3 loop: CASSIPGGGANVLTF. The CDR3 nucleotides are TGTGCCAGTAGTATCCCCGGTGGTGGGGCCAACGTCCTGACTTTC. V and J are TRBV19 and TRBJ2-6; no clear D. This CDR3 has 15 residues. In germline, CDR1 is LNHDA, CDR2 SQIVND (reference sequence). V was pared by 3 bases and J by 3 bases, with 9 bases between.

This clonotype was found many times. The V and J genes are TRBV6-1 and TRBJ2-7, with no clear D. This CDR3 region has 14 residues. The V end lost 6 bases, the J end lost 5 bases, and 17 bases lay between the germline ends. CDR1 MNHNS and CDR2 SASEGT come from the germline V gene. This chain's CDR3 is CASSPVLGMNEQYV. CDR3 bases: TGTGCCAGCAGCCCCGTGTTAGGTATGAACGAGCAGTACGTC.

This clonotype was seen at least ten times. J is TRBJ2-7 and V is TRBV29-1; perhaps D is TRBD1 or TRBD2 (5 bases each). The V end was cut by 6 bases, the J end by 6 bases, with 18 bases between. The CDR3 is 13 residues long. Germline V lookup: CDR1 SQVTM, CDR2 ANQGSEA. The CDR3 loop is CSVSPGRGTEQYF. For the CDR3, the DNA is TGCAGCGTGTCCCCCGGAAGAGGGACCGAGCAGTACTTC.

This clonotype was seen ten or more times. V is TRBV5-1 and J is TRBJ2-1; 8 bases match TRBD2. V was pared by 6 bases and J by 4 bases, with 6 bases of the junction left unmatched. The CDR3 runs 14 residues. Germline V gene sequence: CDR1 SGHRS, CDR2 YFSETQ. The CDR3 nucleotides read TGCGCCAGCACCACTAGCGGAGGGTACAATGAGCAGTTCTTC. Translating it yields CASTTSGGYNEQFF.

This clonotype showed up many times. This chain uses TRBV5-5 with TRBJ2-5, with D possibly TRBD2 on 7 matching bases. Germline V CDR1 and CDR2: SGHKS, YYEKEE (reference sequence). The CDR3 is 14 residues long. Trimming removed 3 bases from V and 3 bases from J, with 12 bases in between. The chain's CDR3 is CASSWGAGEETQYF. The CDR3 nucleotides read TGTGCCAGCAGCTGGGGGGCGGGGGAAGAGACCCAGTACTTC.

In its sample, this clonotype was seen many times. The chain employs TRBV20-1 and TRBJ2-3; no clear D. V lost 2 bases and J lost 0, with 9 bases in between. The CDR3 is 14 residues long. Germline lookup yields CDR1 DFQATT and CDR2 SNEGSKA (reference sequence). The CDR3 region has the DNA TGCAGTGCTAGAATAGGCGTTAGCACAGATACGCAGTATTTT. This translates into CSARIGVSTDTQYF.

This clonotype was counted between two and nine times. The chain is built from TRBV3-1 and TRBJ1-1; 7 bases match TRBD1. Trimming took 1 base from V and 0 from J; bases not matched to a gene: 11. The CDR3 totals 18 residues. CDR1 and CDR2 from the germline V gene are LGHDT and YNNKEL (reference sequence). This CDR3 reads CASSQVGVRGIMNTEAFF. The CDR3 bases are TGTGCCAGCAGCCAAGTTGGAGTCAGGGGGATTATGAACACTGAAGCTTTCTTT.

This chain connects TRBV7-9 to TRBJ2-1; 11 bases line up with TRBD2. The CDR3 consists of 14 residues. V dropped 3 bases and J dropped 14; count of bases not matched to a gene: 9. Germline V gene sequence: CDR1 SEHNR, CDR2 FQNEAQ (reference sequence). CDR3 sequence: CASSLYSGRDGEFF. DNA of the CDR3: TGTGCCAGCAGCTTGTATAGCGGGAGGGATGGTGAGTTCTTC. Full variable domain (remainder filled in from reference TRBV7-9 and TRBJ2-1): DTGVSQNPRHKITKRGQNVTFRCDPISEHNRLYWYRQTLGQGPEFLTYFQNEAQLEKSRLLSDRFSAERPKGSFSTLEIQRTEQGDSAMYLCASSLYSGRDGEFFGPGTRLTVL.

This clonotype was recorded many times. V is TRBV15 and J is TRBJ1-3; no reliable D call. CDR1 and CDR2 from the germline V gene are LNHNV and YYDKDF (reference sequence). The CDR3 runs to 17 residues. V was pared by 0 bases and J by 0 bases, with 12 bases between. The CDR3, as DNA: TGTGCCACCAGCAGAGACCCCCTGGGGAACTCTGGAAACACCATATATTTT. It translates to CATSRDPLGNSGNTIYF.

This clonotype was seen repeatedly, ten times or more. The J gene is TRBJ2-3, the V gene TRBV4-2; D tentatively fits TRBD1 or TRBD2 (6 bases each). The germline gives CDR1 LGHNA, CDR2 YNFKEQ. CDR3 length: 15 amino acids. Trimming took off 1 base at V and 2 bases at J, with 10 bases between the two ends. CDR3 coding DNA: TGTGCCAGCAGCCAAGCGGGGGCCTACACAGATACGCAGTATTTT. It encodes CASSQAGAYTDTQYF.